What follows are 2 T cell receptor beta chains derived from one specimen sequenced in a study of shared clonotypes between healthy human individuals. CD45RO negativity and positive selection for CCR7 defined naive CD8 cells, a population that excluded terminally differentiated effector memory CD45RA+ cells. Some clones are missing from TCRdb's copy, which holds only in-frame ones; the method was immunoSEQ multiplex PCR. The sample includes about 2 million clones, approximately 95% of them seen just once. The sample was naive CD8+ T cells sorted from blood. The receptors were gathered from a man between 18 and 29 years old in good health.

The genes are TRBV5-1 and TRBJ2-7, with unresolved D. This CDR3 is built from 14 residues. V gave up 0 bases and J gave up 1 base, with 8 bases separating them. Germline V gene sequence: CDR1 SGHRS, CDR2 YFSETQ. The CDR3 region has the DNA TGCGCCAGCAGCTTGGTACAGATGTCCTACGAGCAGTACTTC. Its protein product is CASSLVQMSYEQYF. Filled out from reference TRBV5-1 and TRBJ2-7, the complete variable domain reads KAGVTQTPRYLIKTRGQQVTLSCSPISGHRSVSWYQQTPGQGLQFLFEYFSETQRNKGNFPGRFSGRQFSNSRSEMNVSTLELGDSALYLCASSLVQMSYEQYFGPGTRLTVT.

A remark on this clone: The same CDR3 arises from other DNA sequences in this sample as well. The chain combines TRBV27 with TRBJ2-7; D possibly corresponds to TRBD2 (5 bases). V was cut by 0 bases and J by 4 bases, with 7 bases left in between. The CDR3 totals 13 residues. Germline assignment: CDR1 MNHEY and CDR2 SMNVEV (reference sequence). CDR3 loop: CASSLSRDYEQYF. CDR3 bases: TGTGCCAGCAGTTTATCACGGGATTACGAGCAGTACTTC.